There are a few counts of the clone carrying this TCR beta chain. The record originates from a study of blood T cells in healthy people across ages. Germline values: CDR1 SGHTA, CDR2 FQGNSA. Trimming removed 1 base from V and 6 bases from J; junction bases left unmatched: 7. The CDR3 is 16 residues long. Through a sample-barcoded 5' primer and a J-beta primer mix, a second PCR was run for roughly 6 to 11 cycles. TCRdb re-derived calls from the 5' RACE reads in MiXCR, one entry per CDR3 protein. This sample yields 580,000 or so distinct CDR3 sequences, of which roughly 48% are seen a single time; under 30% belongs to the top ten.

The chain links TRBV7-2 to TRBJ2-2; 8 bases agree with TRBD2. The receptor comes from a man older than 75 in good health. Source material: blood. CDR3 sequence reads: CASSLVGSGNPGELFF. CDR3 nucleotide sequence: TGTGCCAGCAGCTTAGTGGGTAGCGGGAATCCCGGGGAGCTGTTTTTT.